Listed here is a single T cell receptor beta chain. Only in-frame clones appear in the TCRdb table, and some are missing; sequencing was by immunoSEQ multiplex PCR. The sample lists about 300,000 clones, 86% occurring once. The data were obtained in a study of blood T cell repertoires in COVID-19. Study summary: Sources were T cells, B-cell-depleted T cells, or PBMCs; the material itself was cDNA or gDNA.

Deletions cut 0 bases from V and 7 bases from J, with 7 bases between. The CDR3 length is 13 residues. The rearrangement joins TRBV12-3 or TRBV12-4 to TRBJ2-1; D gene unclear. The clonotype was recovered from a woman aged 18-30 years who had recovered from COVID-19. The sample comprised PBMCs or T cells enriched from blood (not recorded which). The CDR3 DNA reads TGTGCCAGCAGTTTAGCCCCTAGGAATGAGCAGTTCTTC. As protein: CASSLAPRNEQFF.